The 16 T cell receptor beta chains below were found in one sample sequenced in a study of CD8 T cells in ankylosing spondylitis. TCRdb recomputed calls from the 5' RACE reads with MiXCR, one row per CDR3 protein. This table has around 340,000 distinct CDR3 sequences, around 20% appearing once. Sequenced: blood, either unsorted or a sorted T cell fraction (not recorded which). The receptor source for this set is a male donor with ankylosing spondylitis or in good health (not recorded which).

The CDR3 reads CASTLAGGKETQYF. The CDR3, as DNA: TGTGCCAGCACCTTAGCGGGGGGCAAAGAGACCCAGTACTTC. This chain connects TRBV25-1 to TRBJ2-5; 10 positions agree with TRBD2. Per germline, CDR1 MGHDK and CDR2 SYGVNS. The CDR3 is 14 amino acids. V gave up 7 bases and J gave up 3 bases; unmatched junction bases: 5.

This clonotype was observed a handful of times. The chain has TRBV2 and TRBJ2-5, with no clear D. V lost 7 bases to trimming and J lost 5 bases, with 11 bases between them. Germline V gene sequence: CDR1 SNHLY, CDR2 FYNNEI. The CDR3 runs 12 residues. CDR3 coding DNA: TGTGCCAGCACCCTATATGGGGAGACCCAGTACTTC. Its translation: CASTLYGETQYF. The variable domain in full, with the rest retrieved from reference TRBV2 and TRBJ2-5, is EPEVTQTPSHQVTQMGQEVILRCVPISNHLYFYWYRQILGQKVEFLVSFYNNEISEKSEIFDDQFSVERPDGSNFTLKIRSTKLEDSAMYFCASTLYGETQYFGPGTRLLVL.

In its sample, this clonotype was seen a few times. This chain uses TRBV7-9 with TRBJ2-7; either TRBD1 or TRBD2 may supply D (7 bases each). The CDR3 covers 15 residues. Trimming removed 5 bases from V and 2 bases from J, with 16 bases in between. Looked up from germline, CDR1 is SEHNR and CDR2 is FQNEAQ (reference sequence). In DNA, the CDR3 is TGTGCCAGCAGCGGGGGGGACAGAAAAACCTACGAGCAGTACTTC. Its translation: CASSGGDRKTYEQYF.

The V gene is TRBV11-2, the J gene TRBJ2-1, with D maybe TRBD2 (5 bases). Germline CDR1 is SGHAT and CDR2 is FQNNGV. V was trimmed by 6 bases and J by 8 bases, leaving 14 bases between them. The CDR3 spans 13 residues. The CDR3 sequence is CASRLFGGDEQFF. The CDR3 coding sequence is TGTGCCAGCAGATTATTTGGAGGCGATGAGCAGTTCTTC. The full variable domain, with the rest looked up from reference TRBV11-2 and TRBJ2-1, is EAGVAQSPRYKIIEKRQSVAFWCNPISGHATLYWYQQILGQGPKLLIQFQNNGVVDDSQLPKDRFSAERLKGVDSTLKIQPAKLEDSAVYLCASRLFGGDEQFFGPGTRLTVL.

The chain couples TRBV24-1 to TRBJ2-1; D is possibly TRBD1 or TRBD2 (5 bases each). Trimming cost V 5 bases and J 6 bases, with 7 bases left between them. Germline V gene sequence: CDR1 KGHDR, CDR2 SFDVKD. The CDR3 has 12 residues. The CDR3 loop reads CATSAGPNEQFF. DNA of the CDR3: TGTGCCACCAGTGCGGGGCCCAATGAGCAGTTCTTC.

The genes are TRBV25-1 and TRBJ2-7; D is perhaps TRBD1 or TRBD2 (6 bases each). Germline CDR1 and CDR2: MGHDK and SYGVNS. The CDR3 covers 12 residues. Trimming shortened V by 10 bases and J by 3 bases, and 13 bases separated the two germline ends. Here the CDR3 reads CATSEGGYEQYF. For the CDR3, the DNA is TGTGCCACCTCAGAGGGGGGCTACGAGCAGTACTTC.

The chain employs TRBV27 and TRBJ2-5; D may be TRBD2 (5 bases). Between the trimmed V and J ends, which lost 2 bases and 4 bases, there was a span of 11 bases. This CDR3 contains 14 residues. Germline V lookup: CDR1 MNHEY, CDR2 SMNVEV (reference sequence). CDR3 DNA: TGTGCCAGCAGTTTACGCCTAGCAACAGAGACCCAGTACTTC. Amino acid sequence: CASSLRLATETQYF.

This clonotype was detected only a few times. This chain joins TRBV10-3 and TRBJ2-7; TRBD1 matches at 8 bases. The CDR3 sequence is 14 residues long. Germline loops: CDR1 ENHRY, CDR2 SYGVKD. V lost 3 bases, J lost 2 bases, and 3 bases stayed unmatched. CDR3 amino acids: CAISDPDRAYEQYF. The CDR3 nucleotides read TGTGCCATCAGTGATCCGGACAGGGCCTACGAGCAGTACTTC.

The J gene is TRBJ2-7, the V gene TRBV10-3; 8 positions match TRBD1. This CDR3 region has 13 residues. CDR1 and CDR2 (germline): ENHRY, SYGVKD. The junction had 9 bases not matched to a gene; V was cut back by 9 bases and J by 5 bases. As DNA, the CDR3 is TGTGCCATACAGAACAGGGGGATCAACGAGCAGTACTTC. Translation: CAIQNRGINEQYF.

This clonotype was seen only a few times. The gene calls are TRBV12-3 or TRBV12-4 and TRBJ2-7; D unclear. The germline V and J ends were trimmed by 6 bases and 7 bases, with 19 bases remaining between them. This CDR3 is built from 14 residues. CDR3 amino acids: CASSPPGPEGEQYF. The CDR3 nucleotides are TGTGCCAGCAGCCCCCCGGGCCCCGAAGGGGAGCAGTACTTC.

Many counts were recorded for this clonotype. Germline and junction disagree at one end, which may indicate a read error. The chain has TRBV7-9 and TRBJ1-3; D is perhaps TRBD1 (5 bases). The CDR3 runs to 12 residues. Germline V gene lookup returns CDR1 SEHNR and CDR2 FQNEAQ (reference sequence). The CDR3 sequence: CANGAPGNTIYF. The CDR3 nucleotides are TGTGCCAACGGGGCGCCTGGAAACACAATATATTTT.

Written as DNA, the CDR3 is TGCAGTGCTAGAGATCTGGCTAGCTTATCCTACAATGAGCAGTTCTTC. This codes for CSARDLASLSYNEQFF. The rearrangement links TRBV20-1 to TRBJ2-1, with D perhaps TRBD2 (5 bases). Trimming removed 0 bases at V and 1 base at J, with 13 bases between. CDR3 length equals 16 residues. Germline loops: CDR1 DFQATT, CDR2 SNEGSKA (reference sequence).

J is TRBJ1-2 and V is TRBV29-1, with 9 bases matching TRBD1. The CDR3 is 13 residues long. The germline gives CDR1 SQVTM, CDR2 ANQGSEA. The CDR3, as DNA: TGCAGTGGGGGGCCACAGGGGGCGTATGGCTACACCTTC. The encoded protein is CSGGPQGAYGYTF.

This clonotype has a handful of counts. The chain uses TRBV18 and TRBJ1-4; D is unclear. The V gene's germline CDR1 is KGHSH and CDR2 LQKENI. CDR3 length equals 12 residues. With 0 bases removed from V and 8 bases from J, the gap between germline ends came to 4 bases. The CDR3, as DNA: TGTGCCAGCTCACCACCGGGGGAAAAACTGTTTTTT. It specifies CASSPPGEKLFF.

The gene calls are TRBV9 and TRBJ2-5; D is perhaps TRBD2 (6 bases). The CDR3 spans 14 residues. The germline V gene has CDR1 SGDLS and CDR2 YYNGEE. V dropped 2 bases and J dropped 3 bases, with 11 bases sitting between them. CDR3 sequence reads: CASSVGWGEETQYF. Written as DNA, the CDR3 is TGTGCCAGCAGCGTTGGTTGGGGGGAAGAGACCCAGTACTTC.

The chain employs TRBV14 and TRBJ2-1; 8 positions match TRBD2. J gave up 0 bases and V 1 base, and 11 bases lay outside the gene matches. This CDR3 is built from 19 residues. CDR1 SGHDN and CDR2 FVKESK come from the germline V gene. CDR3 in DNA: TGTGCCAGCAGCCAAGGTCGGTTTAGCGGGGACAACTCCTACAATGAGCAGTTCTTC. Its protein product is CASSQGRFSGDNSYNEQFF. Full variable domain (rest looked up from reference TRBV14 and TRBJ2-1): EAGVTQFPSHSVIEKGQTVTLRCDPISGHDNLYWYRRVMGKEIKFLLHFVKESKQDESGMPNNRFLAERTGGTYSTLKVQPAELEDSGVYFCASSQGRFSGDNSYNEQFFGPGTRLTVL.